The sequence of this TCR beta chain was determined in a study of cytomegalovirus exposure and HLA in healthy donors (dated by TCRdb to the late 2010s). Context from the whole study: According to an earlier analysis of 550 to 750 of the donors, about 170 million T cells yielded 95 million to 140 million unique TCR beta sequences and about 280 Gb of sequence data. Approximately 330 gigabases of sequencing data and around 80 million unique TCR sequences made up an early release that covered fewer than 650 HLA-typed donors. Among the approximately 400 genotyped donors, approximately 76% belonged to the genetic ancestry cluster associated with self-reported Caucasian donors. The aim of the study was to test whether cataloging public T cell receptors could identify signatures of past pathogen exposure. The study profiled the T cell repertoires of under 850 subjects by immunosequencing and related them to cytomegalovirus serostatus. Besides the first cohort of 550 to 750 subjects, a separate validation cohort made up of 90 to 150 different subjects was used. To predict cytomegalovirus infection status, the study combined high-throughput TCR immunosequencing, statistical association of individual TCRs with disease status, and machine learning. In a later analysis, previously published TCR beta repertoires from 600 to 850 donors were re-analyzed and high-resolution HLA genotyping was added so that TCR occurrence patterns could be studied. Rather than using new phenotypic data, the later analysis identified candidate immune exposures from TCR beta sequences and from how often those sequences occurred across donors. An earlier analysis of nearly 600 of the donors applied high-throughput TCR beta sequencing to assess whether each TCR beta V gene segment acted as functional or pseudogenic. Donor age, sex, ethnicity and CMV serostatus were compiled alongside the repertoire data. A later genetic analysis used genome-wide SNP genotypes for about 65% of the 666 donors, treating that subset as a discovery cohort. All discovery cohort repertoires had been generated on a single sequencing platform. HLA typing included class I and class II loci at four-digit resolution. The number of typed donors differed by locus: 629-630 for A, B, C, DRB1 and DQB1; 522 for DQA1; around 580 for DPA1; and roughly 470 for DPB1. Roughly 5 DR-DQ haplotypes were handled as single units for association and clustering, since linkage in the cohort was strong. On average, approximately 250,000 unique TCR beta nucleotide sequences were sequenced per donor among some 420 genotyped donors of the cohort, with roughly 18% of those sequences being non-productive.

The CDR3 contains 17 residues, cysteine and phenylalanine counted. The sequence is cut down to CDR3 DNA, 51 bases in frame from base 1. The junction shows trimming of 1 base on V and 1 base on J, and the gene matches do not reach 4 bases of it. From a lookup of the germline V gene, CDR1 and CDR2 are LGHNA and YSLEER. In total, over 600 healthy bone marrow donors made up the cohort. At the time of sampling, every cohort member was nominally healthy, though immune exposures that went unrecorded were likely present. The donor tested CMV seronegative, placing the donor among the 350 or so seronegative members of the cohort. A peripheral blood sample was provided by each donor, and peripheral blood mononuclear cells were used for TCR beta sequencing. The Qiagen DNeasy Blood Extraction Kit was used to extract genomic DNA from the blood cell samples. To prepare the library, the immunoSEQ multiplex PCR assay was applied. For the multiplex PCR, a mixture combining 60 forward primers for TCR Vbeta segments and 13 reverse primers for TCR Jbeta segments was used. The CDR3 region of rearranged TCR beta genes was amplified from genomic DNA with a multiplex PCR assay. The amplified TCR beta libraries were sequenced on the Illumina HiSeq System as 87-base-pair reads. The study's own analysis went as follows. In a later analysis, approximately 74 million unique TCR beta chains were counted across the roughly 670 repertoires, and roughly 11 million of these chains were shared by at least two donors. A nearest-neighbor algorithm error-corrected the raw reads and collapsed the reads into unique sequences, merging closely related sequences to remove PCR and sequencing errors. To assign V, D and J gene segments, CDR3 sequences were aligned to IMGT reference sequences. For a sequence to be retained, at least a six-nucleotide match to both a V gene segment and a J gene segment was required. Rearrangements were called productive when the CDR3 lacked stop codons and stayed in frame with V and J; all others were non-productive. CDR3 was defined by IMGT convention, running from the second conserved V-encoded cysteine to the conserved J-encoded phenylalanine. The earlier analysis of about 590 of the donors excluded sequences that lacked an unambiguous match to a single V gene segment. An earlier analysis of 587 of the donors classified V segments as functional when productive rearrangements were above 56.7% and as segregating when the standard deviation between donors was above 5%. A statistical classification framework was developed to diagnose cytomegalovirus status using the catalog of TCR beta chain sequences. A later analysis assigned V and J genes by comparing TCR nucleotide sequences with IMGT/GENE-DB human TR gene sequences. The TCRdist pipeline was used in a later analysis to assign CDR3 sequences and most-parsimonious VDJ recombination scenarios. In a later analysis, each TCR beta chain was defined by its CDR3 amino acid sequence together with its V-gene family, and reads without a unique V-gene family were excluded. As a way to deal with suspected cross-contamination and a sequencing artifact, a later analysis dropped hundreds of nucleotide sequences that were highly shared and had low generation probability. For each public chain, a later analysis derived a clonal expansion index from normalized ranks of inferred template counts within each repertoire. In a later analysis, generation probabilities were computed with a VDJ recombination model fitted to out-of-frame rearrangements, and the resulting probabilities were checked against IGoR. A later analysis scored TCR-TCR, TCR-HLA and TCR-CMV co-occurrence with hypergeometric tests, applying a repertoire-size bias correction to TCR pairs. In a later analysis, false discovery rates were estimated by permuting HLA or CMV assignments 20 times. A later analysis grouped co-occurring TCRs with DBSCAN, adding TCRdist sequence similarity when clustering within HLA-allele-positive subsets. Co-occurrence clustering excluded repertoires with fewer than 30,000 or more than 120,000 public chains, plus five with anomalous nucleotide sharing. TCRdb limited this immuneACCESS table to in-frame rearrangements with V and J called. A share of clones is missing; checked studies link under half to unresolved V genes, and the rest is unexplained. For V, J and clone size, that table is used; D and trimming come from the DNA. The table for this sample lists more than 95,000 clones; 78% of them were counted only once. Approximately 2% of the sample comes from the top ten.

On the study overall, not on this receptor specifically: Compared with the roughly 720-donor mean, donors in an Asian-associated ancestry cluster had fewer N-insertions in productive TCRs, according to a later genetic analysis. Only TCR beta chains were sequenced in this cohort, and the absence of alpha or paired-chain data limited detectable features. Linkage disequilibrium might explain the correlated functional status among segregating V segments, but an unknown experimental factor could not be excluded. In a later analysis, most CMV-associated TCR beta chains were found to appear HLA-restricted, with HLA associations seemingly driven largely by CMV exposure. Some IMGT-functional V segments, including TRBV6-2 and TRBV6-3, could not be distinguished by the 87-base-pair reads and were therefore excluded. Several of the top co-occurrence clusters appeared to be linked to parvovirus B19, influenza, CMV and Epstein-Barr virus, according to a later analysis. Over 15 rarely observed V segments, including chromosome 9 orphons, were excluded from the earlier analysis of a few hundred of the donors because counts were too low. The presence/absence analyses assumed that sequencing depth was roughly uniform across donors, and that assumption may not be true. In the study, approximately 150 TCR beta chains were listed as associated with cytomegalovirus. Most TCR sequences were seen in very few donors, while some public TCRs were found in many individuals. A few of the identified cytomegalovirus-associated TCR beta chains were confirmed in vitro to be specific for cytomegalovirus antigens. In both the original and validation cohorts, the classifier was reported to diagnose cytomegalovirus status with high specificity and sensitivity. A later analysis associated 15,000 to 20,000 TCR beta sequences with specific HLA alleles at a false discovery rate of 0.05. An association between a missense DCLRE1C variant and V-gene and J-gene trimming of TCR beta chains was found in a later genetic analysis and replicated in an independent cohort. A further reported finding was that TCR beta sequences accurately predicted the HLA-A and HLA-B alleles for most subjects in the first cohort. Because HLA typing was missing for some donors at each locus, association tests included only the typed subset. The sequencing pipeline was judged likely to have produced a cluster of highly shared sequence variants as a technical artifact. In a later analysis, TCR association rates were found to vary across HLA loci, with the most associated TCRs seen for DRB1 alleles and the fewest for HLA-C alleles. CMV serostatus was the only immune exposure information available for the cohort. Assigning TCR associations to individual alleles was difficult when HLA alleles, especially DR and DQ, strongly co-occurred. It was suggested by the authors that the approach could potentially be generalized to other disease states and immunological phenotypes. Compared with equally common non-associated chains, HLA-associated TCR beta chains in a later analysis were more clonally expanded and had lower generation probabilities. In an earlier analysis of 450 to 750 of the donors, most TCR beta V segments appeared in productive rearrangements about 87% or about 30% of the time, broadly matching IMGT annotations.

As regards this clone: Its recognized antigen is unknown. No qualities accompany the bases; no much larger clone lies one base away.

Sequencing used PBMCs. The chain is made from TRBV4-3 and TRBJ2-6, with 7 central nucleotides matching TRBD2. The TCR originated in a woman in her 40s in good health and CMV-seronegative. The encoded CDR3 is CASSQGEGLSGANVLTF. DNA sequence: TGCGCCAGCAGCCAAGGGGAGGGTCTTTCTGGGGCCAACGTCCTGACTTTC.